This TCR beta chain was found in a study of blood T cell repertoires in COVID-19. About the study: COVID-19 samples from acute and convalescent phases originated in the United States, Italy and Spain. The analysed material was cDNA or gDNA that came from T cells, B-cell-depleted T cells, or PBMCs.

This CDR3 is built from 18 residues. CDR1 and CDR2 from the germline V gene are SNHLY and FYNNEI. With V trimmed by 6 bases and J by 1 base, 12 bases remained unmatched. Per the original methods: Scientists estimated how many nucleated cells there were by amplifying reference gene primers. TCRdb's copy holds only in-frame clones and misses some; the assay was immunoSEQ multiplex PCR. The D gene and trimming were derived from the DNA, and the V and J assignments and clone size from that table. Among around 700,000 clones, 85% to 90% were seen once, and the ten largest hold 0.2% to 0.3%. The TCR originated in a woman between 18 and 30 years old with acute or convalescent COVID-19. This chain uses TRBV2 with TRBJ1-4, with 9 bases aligning to TRBD1. Sample: peripheral blood. CDR3 region: CASRITGGRRGTNEKLFF. CDR3 nucleotides: TGTGCCAGCAGAATCACAGGGGGCCGGAGAGGAACTAATGAAAAACTGTTTTTT.